This T cell receptor beta chain was captured in a study of naive and memory T cell subsets. Ligated cDNA underwent four rounds of PCR with nested alpha and beta constant region primers and SP2. Alpha and beta constant region primers primed reverse transcription for blood and skin samples. TCRdb independently ran MiXCR on the 5' RACE reads; one entry per CDR3 protein. Among 48,000 or so distinct CDR3 sequences listed, 4.7% were seen once. Germline-derived CDR1 and CDR2 are SGHVS and FQNEAQ. Trimming left V 4 bases short and J 2 bases short, with 17 bases between. This CDR3 has 16 amino acids. This clonotype was recorded at least ten times. Its specificity is unknown. The library had UMIs added by 3' ligation of an oligonucleotide to TCR cDNA. Reverse transcription used DNase-treated unsorted total RNA, aiming for roughly 1 to 1000 ng. Study observations and caveats: Potentially, T cell activation and differentiation skew this RNA-based measurement.

The sequence derives from a female donor in good health. The V and J genes are TRBV7-8 and TRBJ1-1; no definite D call. CDR3 residues: CASSSFKGSLNTEAFF. CDR3 nucleotide sequence: TGTGCCAGCAGCTCCTTCAAGGGAAGTTTAAACACTGAAGCTTTCTTT.